The 22 T cell receptor beta chains given below trace back to one sample, sequenced in a study of T cell responses to AZD1222 COVID-19 vaccine. Clones were read by immunoSEQ multiplex PCR, and TCRdb kept only the in-frame ones, dropping some. This repertoire shows about 100,000 clones, about nine tenths found once; its top ten account for roughly 2%. The sample in question was peripheral blood, obtained on day 0 of AZD1222 vaccination. These receptors originate from an adult in good health.

This chain connects TRBV12-3 or TRBV12-4 to TRBJ1-1; D perhaps matches TRBD1 (5 bases). The CDR3 is 12 residues long. Trimming cost V 6 bases and J 5 bases, with 10 bases left between them. The DNA for the CDR3 is TGTGCCAGCAGGTACGGGGGGACTGAAGCTTTCTTT. It codes for CASRYGGTEAFF.

This chain joins TRBV15 and TRBJ1-5; possibly TRBD1 for D (5 bases). The germline V gene has CDR1 LNHNV and CDR2 YYDKDF (reference sequence). Between the trimmed V and J ends, which lost 2 bases and 1 base, there was a span of 6 bases. This CDR3 contains 14 residues. The CDR3 sequence: CATSRRGSNQPQHF. For the CDR3, the DNA is TGTGCCACCAGCAGACGGGGGAGCAATCAGCCCCAGCATTTT.

The J gene is TRBJ2-3, the V gene TRBV28; TRBD2 matches at 13 bases. CDR3 size: 18 residues. V shed 3 bases, J shed 2 bases, and the junction held 8 bases outside the gene matches. Germline assignment: CDR1 MDHEN and CDR2 SYDVKM. The CDR3 region has the DNA TGTGCCAGCAGTTTGTTGAGGACTAGCGGGAGAAACACAGATACGCAGTATTTT. Residues: CASSLLRTSGRNTDTQYF.

Only a few counts were recorded for this clone. This chain joins TRBV25-1 and TRBJ2-2, with 7 positions matching TRBD2. This CDR3 has 18 residues. The J segment lost 2 bases and the V segment lost 2 bases, leaving 11 bases of the junction unmatched. Germline V gives CDR1 MGHDK, CDR2 SYGVNS. The CDR3 region is CASSETSVAWDNTGELFF. The CDR3 nucleotides are TGTGCCAGCAGTGAAACTAGCGTAGCCTGGGATAACACCGGGGAGCTGTTTTTT.

The V gene is TRBV27, the J gene TRBJ1-6; 9 positions agree with TRBD1. The CDR3 has 13 residues. The V gene's germline CDR1 is MNHEY and CDR2 SMNVEV (reference sequence). Trimming took 6 bases from V and 10 from J; bases not matched to a gene: 4. CDR3 sequence reads: CASSPGQGSPLHF. DNA for the CDR3: TGTGCCAGCAGCCCGGGACAGGGATCACCCCTCCACTTT.

The chain has TRBV4-3 and TRBJ2-7; 14 bases agree with TRBD2. The CDR3 runs 17 residues. CDR1 LGHNA and CDR2 YSLEER come from the germline V gene. Trimming removed 1 base from V and 5 bases from J; junction bases left unmatched: 7. The CDR3 is CASSQGHPGLAGDEQYF. DNA for the CDR3: TGCGCCAGCAGCCAAGGCCACCCGGGACTAGCGGGGGACGAGCAGTACTTC.

The V gene is TRBV27, the J gene TRBJ1-6; 8 bases map to TRBD1. The CDR3 covers 17 residues. CDR1 MNHEY and CDR2 SMNVEV come from the germline V gene (reference sequence). V gave up 4 bases and J gave up 8 bases; unmatched junction bases: 13. CDR3 sequence: CASSSRTRTGRHSPLHF. CDR3 in DNA: TGTGCCAGCAGTTCACGAACGAGGACAGGGCGGCATTCACCCCTCCACTTT.

The V gene is TRBV5-1, the J gene TRBJ2-5; 9 positions match TRBD2. CDR1 SGHRS and CDR2 YFSETQ come from the germline V gene. V was pared by 7 bases and J by 4 bases, with 11 bases of the junction left unmatched. There are 15 residues in the CDR3. The CDR3, as DNA: TGCGCCAGCGCCCCCCAGCGGGGGGATGGAGAGACCCAGTACTTC. This codes for CASAPQRGDGETQYF. Complete variable domain (other parts from reference TRBV5-1 and TRBJ2-5): KAGVTQTPRYLIKTRGQQVTLSCSPISGHRSVSWYQQTPGQGLQFLFEYFSETQRNKGNFPGRFSGRQFSNSRSEMNVSTLELGDSALYLCASAPQRGDGETQYFGPGTRLLVL.

This CDR3 reads CASSPRTGTGELFF. CDR3 DNA: TGTGCCAGCAGCCCGAGGACAGGGACCGGGGAGCTGTTTTTT. This chain joins TRBV3-1 (or the pseudogene TRBV3-2) and TRBJ2-2; 8 bases line up with TRBD1. The CDR3 sequence is 14 residues long. V trimming: 4 bases; J trimming: 5 bases; junction bases outside the gene matches: 3. Germline V gene lookup returns CDR1 LGHDT and CDR2 YNNKEL (reference sequence).

J is TRBJ2-1 and V is TRBV9; 9 bases match TRBD1. The ends lost 5 bases at V and 4 bases at J; junction bases unmatched: 7. The CDR3 has 15 amino acids. Per germline, CDR1 SGDLS and CDR2 YYNGEE. This CDR3 reads CASSEGQGLYNEQFF. The CDR3 region has the DNA TGTGCCAGCAGTGAAGGACAGGGGTTATACAATGAGCAGTTCTTC.

Details on this clone: The same CDR3 also results from other DNA sequences found in this sample. The chain carries TRBV7-2 and TRBJ2-3, with D perhaps matching TRBD2 (5 bases). CDR1 and CDR2 (germline): SGHTA, FQGNSA. This CDR3 region has 13 residues. V was clipped by 0 bases and J by 4 bases, with 5 bases between them. CDR3 in DNA: TGTGCCAGCAGCTTAGCGGGAGCAGATACGCAGTATTTT. Its protein is CASSLAGADTQYF.

The V call is TRBV11-3, the J call TRBJ2-7, with no clear D. The V and J ends lost 4 bases and 6 bases respectively, with 13 bases between them. The CDR3 is made up of 13 amino acids. Germline CDR1 SGHNT, CDR2 YENEEA. CDR3 DNA sequence: TGTGCCAGCAGCTCAGGACCGGAAGGCGAGCAGTACTTC. This codes for CASSSGPEGEQYF.

The chain has TRBV9 and TRBJ2-5, with D possibly TRBD2 on 5 matching bases. This CDR3 region has 14 residues. With 2 bases removed from V and 1 base from J, the gap between germline ends came to 9 bases. Germline V gives CDR1 SGDLS, CDR2 YYNGEE. The CDR3 sequence: CASSVGGLQETQYF. The DNA of the CDR3 is TGTGCCAGCAGCGTGGGCGGGCTCCAAGAGACCCAGTACTTC.

The rearrangement joins TRBV19 to TRBJ1-1; 10 bases map to TRBD1. Germline-derived CDR1 and CDR2 are LNHDA and SQIVND (reference sequence). The CDR3 has 17 amino acids. The V segment lost 5 bases and the J segment 3 bases; nucleotides outside the gene matches: 12. CDR3 sequence: CASSPIRTGTGDTEAFF. The CDR3 DNA reads as TGTGCCAGTAGTCCCATCCGTACCGGGACAGGGGACACTGAAGCTTTCTTT. The full variable domain, in which reference TRBV19 and TRBJ1-1 provide the parts outside the CDR3, is DGGITQSPKYLFRKEGQNVTLSCEQNLNHDAMYWYRQDPGQGLRLIYYSQIVNDFQKGDIAEGYSVSREKKESFPLTVTSAQKNPTAFYLCASSPIRTGTGDTEAFFGQGTRLTVV.

This chain links TRBV28 with TRBJ2-2; no firm D call. This CDR3 contains 16 residues. Per germline, CDR1 MDHEN and CDR2 SYDVKM. V was pared by 6 bases and J by 1 base, with 15 bases between. The DNA of the CDR3 is TGTGCCAGCAGCCTCCTCCCTATGGGGAACACCGGGGAGCTGTTTTTT. It translates to CASSLLPMGNTGELFF.

V is TRBV11-3 and J is TRBJ2-3; TRBD2 matches 12 bases. Germline V gene sequence: CDR1 SGHNT, CDR2 YENEEA. Unmatched junction bases numbered 14, after V lost 10 bases and J lost 0 bases. The CDR3 runs 18 residues. The CDR3 nucleotides are TGTGCCACCTCGGGGGGGAGACTAGCGGGAGTTAGCACAGATACGCAGTATTTT. It translates to CATSGGRLAGVSTDTQYF. Drawing the rest from reference TRBV11-3 and TRBJ2-3, the complete variable domain is EAGVVQSPRYKIIEKKQPVAFWCNPISGHNTLYWYLQNLGQGPELLIRYENEEAVDDSQLPKDRFSAERLKGVDSTLKIQPAELGDSAVYLCATSGGRLAGVSTDTQYFGPGTRLTVL.

This chain links TRBV7-8 with TRBJ2-7, with D possibly being TRBD1 (5 bases). Germline CDR1 and CDR2: SGHVS and FQNEAQ. CDR3 length: 13 amino acids. Trimming left V 3 bases short and J 4 bases short, with 10 bases between. The CDR3 DNA reads as TGTGCCAGCAGCTTCGACAGATCATACGAGCAGTACTTC. Its protein product is CASSFDRSYEQYF.

The chain links TRBV7-2 to TRBJ2-7, with D possibly matching TRBD1 (5 bases). This CDR3 comprises 14 residues. The germline V gene encodes CDR1 SGHTA and CDR2 FQGNSA. V was cut by 2 bases and J by 3 bases, with 11 bases left in between. CDR3 residues: CASSLWSGYYEQYF. The CDR3 DNA follows: TGTGCCAGCAGCTTATGGTCAGGGTACTACGAGCAGTACTTC.

This clone has a handful of counts. The V gene is TRBV30, the J gene TRBJ1-1, with 7 bases aligning to TRBD1. V was clipped by 4 bases and J by 4 bases; unmatched bases: 15. The germline gives CDR1 GTSNPN, CDR2 SVGIG (reference sequence). The CDR3 runs to 16 residues. The DNA for the CDR3 is TGTGCCTGGAAATCCGGAGGGGCAGGGGGATTCACTGAAGCTTTCTTT. Translation gives CAWKSGGAGGFTEAFF.

V is TRBV27 and J is TRBJ2-3, with a possible D match to TRBD1 (5 bases). The V gene's germline CDR1 is MNHEY and CDR2 SMNVEV (reference sequence). V lost 1 base to trimming and J lost 1 base, with 15 bases between them. The CDR3 runs to 17 residues. Written as DNA, the CDR3 is TGTGCCAGCAGTTTATGGGGTTTTGGGGCAGGCACAGATACGCAGTATTTT. It yields the protein CASSLWGFGAGTDTQYF.

The genes are TRBV7-2 and TRBJ1-2; a weak D match, TRBD1 (5 bases). Between the trimmed V and J ends, which lost 7 bases and 4 bases, there was a span of 16 bases. Germline V gene sequence: CDR1 SGHTA, CDR2 FQGNSA. The CDR3 loop spans 14 amino acids. This CDR3 reads CASTQGGKLYGYTF. The CDR3 DNA reads as TGTGCCAGCACCCAGGGCGGAAAACTCTATGGCTACACCTTC.

Written as DNA, the CDR3 is TGTGCCAGCAGCTTGGCGTTGCCAGTCTCCCCGAGGAGCACTGAAGCTTTCTTT. Translated: CASSLALPVSPRSTEAFF. The chain is built from TRBV5-4 and TRBJ1-1; D not resolved. V was trimmed by 0 bases and J by 4 bases, leaving 22 bases between them. This CDR3 region has 18 residues. Germline CDR1 SGHNT, CDR2 YYREEE (reference sequence).